One and the same sample provided the 10 T cell receptor beta chains below, sequenced in a study of beta chain features in type 1 diabetes. cDNA synthesis used the whole RNA isolate, giving expressed TCRB sequences. The table came from immunoSEQ multiplex PCR; TCRdb's copy has only in-frame clones and leaves some out. The data contain hundreds of thousands of clones, 13% to 15% of them singletons. The sequencing sample was made of naive CD4+ T cells from blood. The receptors originated from a middle-aged woman in good health.

The table lists this clone with a few counts. V gene TRBV18 combines with J gene TRBJ1-2; D remains unclear. This CDR3 region has 17 residues. V was clipped by 0 bases and J by 2 bases, with 16 bases between them. Germline V gives CDR1 KGHSH, CDR2 LQKENI. In DNA, the CDR3 is TGTGCCAGCTCACCACCGAATCGGGTGCTCGGGAACTATGGCTACACCTTC. It translates to CASSPPNRVLGNYGYTF.

A note on this clone: A read error may account for a junction end that differs from germline. The rearrangement uses TRBV6-1 and TRBJ2-4; D not certain. This CDR3 contains 13 residues. CDR1 and CDR2 from the germline V gene are MNHNS and SASEGT. In nucleotides, the CDR3 is TGTGCCAGCAGTGAAAATCCAGGCTACGTGACGCCCTTC. It translates to CASSENPGYVTPF.

The chain links TRBV13 to TRBJ1-1; D unresolved. Trimming pared 3 bases from V and 5 bases from J, leaving 13 bases between. This CDR3 region has 14 residues. Germline CDR1 reads PRHDT; CDR2 reads FYEKMQ (reference sequence). The DNA of the CDR3 is TGTGCCAGCAGCTTGAAACCAGCGATAACTGAAGCTTTCTTT. Its protein product is CASSLKPAITEAFF.

The rearrangement joins TRBV27 to TRBJ2-6; 9 bases are shared with TRBD1. The CDR3 sequence is 19 residues long. CDR1 MNHEY and CDR2 SMNVEV come from the germline V gene (reference sequence). V was clipped by 4 bases and J by 0 bases; unmatched bases: 10. The CDR3 region has the DNA TGTGCCAGCAGTTCTAGGGGGACAGGGCTTTCCTCTGGGGCCAACGTCCTGACTTTC. Translation: CASSSRGTGLSSGANVLTF.

The rearrangement links TRBV5-4 to TRBJ1-3; no reliable D call. This CDR3 spans 15 amino acids. The V gene's germline CDR1 is SGHNT and CDR2 YYREEE (reference sequence). Trimming removed 4 bases at V and 0 bases at J, with 11 bases between. This chain's CDR3 is CASSLDGYSGNTIYF. The CDR3 coding sequence is TGTGCCAGCAGCCTGGACGGTTACTCTGGAAACACCATATATTTT.

This chain connects TRBV11-2 to TRBJ1-4; TRBD1 agrees at 8 bases. The V gene end was trimmed by 3 bases and the J gene end by 6 bases; junction bases not matched to a gene: 6. Germline assignment: CDR1 SGHAT and CDR2 FQNNGV. The CDR3 totals 15 residues. The CDR3 DNA follows: TGTGCCAGCAGCTTCTTAGCAGGGGGCGATGAAAAACTGTTTTTT. Amino acids: CASSFLAGGDEKLFF.

The V and J genes are TRBV7-9 and TRBJ2-3, with 8 bases matching TRBD1. V dropped 3 bases and J dropped 3; count of bases not matched to a gene: 5. The CDR3 covers 15 residues. Germline CDR1 SEHNR, CDR2 FQNEAQ (reference sequence). The CDR3 protein is CASSLDRERTDTQYF. CDR3 sequence (DNA): TGTGCCAGCAGCTTGGACAGGGAAAGGACAGATACGCAGTATTTT. The full variable domain, rest sourced from reference TRBV7-9 and TRBJ2-3, is DTGVSQNPRHKITKRGQNVTFRCDPISEHNRLYWYRQTLGQGPEFLTYFQNEAQLEKSRLLSDRFSAERPKGSFSTLEIQRTEQGDSAMYLCASSLDRERTDTQYFGPGTRLTVL.

V usage is TRBV5-1 and J usage is TRBJ1-4; TRBD1 is a possible D gene (5 bases). Between the trimmed V and J ends, which lost 0 bases and 0 bases, there was a span of 6 bases. The CDR3 totals 15 residues. Germline V gene lookup returns CDR1 SGHRS and CDR2 YFSETQ. The CDR3 spells CASSLGTTTNEKLFF. CDR3 sequence (DNA): TGCGCCAGCAGCTTGGGGACAACAACTAATGAAAAACTGTTTTTT.

This clone was found a few times. The V and J genes are TRBV28 and TRBJ2-5; 9 nucleotides match TRBD2. Per germline, CDR1 MDHEN and CDR2 SYDVKM. CDR3 length equals 13 residues. V shed 7 bases and J 3 bases; nucleotides not matched to a gene: 3. In DNA, the CDR3 is TGTGCCAGCATGCGGGGGGGCAAAGAGACCCAGTACTTC. Encoded protein: CASMRGGKETQYF.

This clone appeared a few times. This chain uses TRBV18 with TRBJ2-6; D unresolved. The CDR3 sequence is 13 residues long. The germline V and J ends were trimmed by 6 bases and 4 bases, with 7 bases remaining between them. Germline V gene data show CDR1 as KGHSH and CDR2 as LQKENI. For the CDR3, the DNA is TGTGCCAGCTCGCCGACAGGGGCCAACGTCCTGACTTTC. Amino acids: CASSPTGANVLTF.